These T cell receptor beta chains were read from a single sample in a study of blood T cell repertoires in COVID-19. Sequencing used immunoSEQ multiplex PCR; TCRdb keeps in-frame clones, though not all of them. The sample contains around 400,000 clones, around 87% of which appear only once. Sequenced sample: peripheral blood. These receptor sequences come from a woman aged 55-70 years with COVID-19, enrolled during active disease. CDR3s include the opening cysteine and the closing phenylalanine or tryptophan. A D gene is named only where the DNA matches it firmly. Expanded clones get a size class; other rows say once, few or many, or leave the size out.

size	D	V	J	DNA	CDR3
-	TRBD1	TRBV18	TRBJ1-1	TGTGCCAGCTCACCTACTGGACAGGTAGGAGGCACTGAAGCTTTCTTT	CASSPTGQVGGTEAFF
-	TRBD1	TRBV19	TRBJ1-3	TGTGCCAGTAGCGTGGACAGGGGCTCTGGAAACACCATATATTTT	CASSVDRGSGNTIYF
-	TRBD2	TRBV3-1/TRBV3-2	TRBJ2-1	TGTGCCAGCAGCCAAGATCTTAGCGGGGGGGCCCGGGAGCAGTTCTTC	CASSQDLSGGAREQFF
-	TRBD1	TRBV6-1	TRBJ2-7	TGTGCCAGCAGTGAAGCTCCGGCAGGGGGCGACGAGCAGTACTTC	CASSEAPAGGDEQYF
-	TRBD2	TRBV7-2	TRBJ2-5	TGTGCCAGCAGCTTAGAATTAGCGGGCGATACCACTCCGTACTTC	CASSLELAGDTTPYF
-	-	TRBV19	TRBJ1-5	TGTGCCAGTAGTATGAGTGGGCAGGCCCGGAGGGCCCAGCATTTT	CASSMSGQARRAQHF
-	TRBD1	TRBV5-1	TRBJ1-1	TGCGCCAGCAGTAAACAGGGGGCGCCCACTGAAGCTTTCTTT	CASSKQGAPTEAFF
-	-	TRBV28	TRBJ1-5	TGTGCCAGCAGTTTCGTTATCGGGGCCCCAGGGGAGCCCCAGCATTTT	CASSFVIGAPGEPQHF
few	TRBD2	TRBV2	TRBJ2-1	TGTGCCAGCAGTTTAGCGGGGGTTAAGTTCTTC	CASSLAGVKFF
-	-	TRBV30	TRBJ1-2	TGTGCCTGGAGTGTATCGGGCAGGGTGAACTATGGCTACACCTTC	CAWSVSGRVNYGYTF
-	-	TRBV7-2	TRBJ1-1	TGTGCCAGCAGCATTGGGGGGGTCTACACTGAAGCTTTCTTT	CASSIGGVYTEAFF
once	-	TRBV7-9	TRBJ2-3	TGTGCCAGCAGCTTAGGAATAGGGGCCACAGATACGCAGTATTTT	CASSLGIGATDTQYF
-	TRBD2	TRBV5-1	TRBJ2-5	TGCGCCAGCAGCCGGAGGGCAGGGAGGGAAGAGACCCAGTACTTC	CASSRRAGREETQYF
-	-	TRBV6-6	TRBJ1-1	TGTGCCAGCAGTTACGGGGGGGCTGTGAACACTGAAGCTTTCTTT	CASSYGGAVNTEAFF
-	TRBD1	TRBV6-5	TRBJ1-6	TGTGCCAGCAACGGACAGGGATATTCACCCCTCCACTTT	CASNGQGYSPLHF
-	-	TRBV6-5	TRBJ2-5	TGTGCCAGCGGGGCAGATCCGTTTCAAGAGACCCAGTACTTC	CASGADPFQETQYF
-	TRBD1	TRBV6-5	TRBJ2-1	TGTGCCAGCAGTTACCGACGGACAGGGAGTTACAATGAGCAGTTCTTC	CASSYRRTGSYNEQFF
-	TRBD1	TRBV5-4	TRBJ1-1	TGTGCCAGCAGCTCCCGGGACAGGAACACTGAAGCTTTCTTT	CASSSRDRNTEAFF
-	TRBD1	TRBV12-3/TRBV12-4	TRBJ1-2	TGTGCCAGTTCGGGACAGGCCAACTATGGCTACACCTTC	CASSGQANYGYTF
-	TRBD2	TRBV7-9	TRBJ2-5	TGTGCCAGCAGCTACAGCGGGGGGCCGGGGGAGACCCAGTACTTC	CASSYSGGPGETQYF
few	-	TRBV7-8	TRBJ1-2	TGTGCCAGCAGCTTAGTCGGCTATGGCTACACCTTC	CASSLVGYGYTF
-	-	TRBV5-1	TRBJ1-3	TGCGCCAGCAGCTTGGCCTTCGGGATCTCCGAATCCTCTGGAAACACCATATATTTT	CASSLAFGISESSGNTIYF
-	-	TRBV4-1	TRBJ2-2	TGCGCCAGCAGCGATCGGGCAGGGGCGGGCGGGGAGCTGTTTTTT	CASSDRAGAGGELFF
few	-	TRBV5-1	TRBJ1-1	TGCGCCAGCAGCCTGTCAGGAATTAACACTGAAGCTTTCTTT	CASSLSGINTEAFF
-	TRBD1	TRBV2	TRBJ1-1	TGTGCCAGCAGGGACAGGGTCGACACTGAAGCTTTCTTT	CASRDRVDTEAFF
-	-	TRBV28	TRBJ1-4	TGTGCCAGCAGTTTCCTAAGAGAGAATCTCGCTAATGAAAAACTGTTTTTT	CASSFLRENLANEKLFF
-	-	TRBV21-1	TRBJ2-7	TGTGCCAGCAGCAAAAGTGAGGCGTGGGGGGCCTACGAGCAGTACTTC	CASSKSEAWGAYEQYF
-	TRBD1	TRBV19	TRBJ1-4	TGTGCCAGTAGTCGACAGGGGGGGAGTATTGCAACTAATGAAAAACTGTTTTTT	CASSRQGGSIATNEKLFF
-	-	TRBV28	TRBJ1-5	TGTGCCAGCAGCCGTTCCGTTGGCAATCAGCCCCAGCATTTT	CASSRSVGNQPQHF
-	-	TRBV19	TRBJ1-4	TGTGCCAGTAGTATCGGTGGGACACTTAATGAAAAACTGTTTTTT	CASSIGGTLNEKLFF
-	-	TRBV5-1	TRBJ2-1	TGCGCCAGCAGCTTGGACATTAGGGGAAGATACAATGAGCAGTTCTTC	CASSLDIRGRYNEQFF